This T cell receptor (beta chain) came from a study of cytomegalovirus exposure and HLA in healthy donors. The CDR3 has 13 residues. Trimming took off 3 bases at V and 5 bases at J, with 10 bases between the two ends. Per germline, CDR1 SGHAT and CDR2 FQDESV (reference sequence). About this clone: What it recognizes is unknown. The same CDR3 can be traced to other DNA sequences in this sample.

Overall study findings and caveats: Per a prior analysis, the majority of TCR beta V segments were productive roughly 90% or roughly 30% of the time. Sequencing likely generated an artifact that appeared as a cluster of highly shared sequence variants. Later on, an analysis tied 15,000 to 20,000 TCR beta sequences to HLA alleles at 0.05 false discovery rate.

The PCR used 60 Vbeta and 13 Jbeta primers. The assay was immunoSEQ multiplex PCR, and TCRdb's table has in-frame clones only and misses some. The repertoire has 150,000 to 200,000 clones, about 80% of them found once; the top ten carry about 14%. The donors, nominally healthy at sampling, likely had unrecorded immune exposures. Sequencing used PBMCs. The chain couples TRBV11-1 to TRBJ1-1; D may be TRBD1 (6 bases). The sequence came from a man aged 45-65 years in good health and CMV-seropositive. DNA of the CDR3: TGTGCCAGCAGCTTGTACAGGGAAACTGAAGCTTTCTTT. Translated: CASSLYRETEAFF.